What follows are 18 T cell receptor beta chains derived from one specimen sequenced in a study of Graves' ophthalmopathy and Graves' hyperthyroidism. Investigators amplified TCR beta CDR3 regions from RNA transcripts. The library came from an HTBI-primed first-round RT-PCR and a second-round multiplex PCR. TCRdb ran MiXCR on the multiplex PCR reads and lists one entry per CDR3 protein. In the table there are a few hundred thousand distinct CDR3 sequences, about 16% of which are singletons. The sample comprised peripheral blood. These receptors came from a woman between 18 and 29 years old with stable Graves' hyperthyroidism.

The table lists this clonotype with many counts. Because the CDR3's place on the DNA is in doubt, the DNA is left out and the CDR3 is given as listed by TCRdb. The chain uses TRBV20-1 and TRBJ2-7; the D call of TRBD1 is as the table states it, not checked on the DNA. Germline lookup yields CDR1 DFQATT and CDR2 SNEGSKA (reference sequence). Both ends counted, the CDR3 spans 13 residues. Here the CDR3 reads CSASGRVGHEQYF.

This clonotype showed up many times. The gene calls are TRBV12-3 or TRBV12-4 and TRBJ1-2, with D possibly TRBD1 on 5 matching bases. V was clipped by 6 bases and J by 0 bases, with 14 bases between them. This CDR3 spans 15 amino acids. The CDR3 DNA follows: TGTGCCAGCAGCCATGGGACGGAAGCTAACTATGGCTACACCTTC. This translates into CASSHGTEANYGYTF.

This clonotype came up many times. The chain carries TRBV12-3 or TRBV12-4 and TRBJ1-2; the match to TRBD1 covers 8 bases. This CDR3 contains 14 residues. Trimming at V came to 10 bases and at J to 3 bases, leaving 10 bases not matched to a gene. The chain's CDR3 is CATDRVGRDYGYTF. The DNA of the CDR3 is TGTGCCACGGACAGGGTAGGGAGGGACTATGGCTACACCTTC.

This clonotype was seen ten or more times. The CDR3 reads CASSPGLARRGYTF. CDR3 DNA sequence: TGTGCCAGCAGCCCCGGCTTAGCACGCCGTGGCTACACCTTC. The chain recombines TRBV12-3 or TRBV12-4 with TRBJ1-2; D gene uncertain. V lost 6 bases, J lost 7 bases, and 18 bases lay in between. The CDR3 runs to 14 residues.

This clonotype showed up many times. CDR3 residues: CASSYEGNYGYTF. DNA of the CDR3: TGTGCCAGCAGTTATGAGGGGAACTATGGCTACACCTTC. The chain recombines TRBV6-5 with TRBJ1-2; perhaps TRBD1 as D (5 bases). V lost 3 bases and J lost 2, with 7 bases in between. The CDR3 is made up of 13 amino acids. The germline gives CDR1 MNHEY, CDR2 SVGAGI.

In DNA form, the CDR3 reads TGTGCCAGCAGTTACGGGGGACAGGGGGCAGCCGGGGAGCTGTTTTTT. Amino acids: CASSYGGQGAAGELFF. This sequence joins TRBV6-5 and TRBJ2-2, with 12 nucleotides matching TRBD1. The CDR3 has 16 residues. The ends lost 2 bases at V and 6 bases at J; junction bases unmatched: 4. CDR1 MNHEY and CDR2 SVGAGI come from the germline V gene.

This clonotype was seen many times. The chain combines TRBV20-1 with TRBJ1-1; D perhaps matches TRBD1 (5 bases). Between the trimmed V and J ends, which lost 4 bases and 1 base, there was a span of 25 bases. CDR1 and CDR2 (germline): DFQATT, SNEGSKA (reference sequence). The CDR3 contains 18 residues. For the CDR3, the DNA is TGCAGTGCTATTAAATTCCGGGACGGCGGATTTCCGAACACTGAAGCTTTCTTT. Translated, it gives CSAIKFRDGGFPNTEAFF.

This clonotype was counted ten times or more. The rearrangement joins TRBV10-3 to TRBJ2-7, with a weak D call TRBD1 (6 bases). Per germline, CDR1 ENHRY and CDR2 SYGVKD. The CDR3 has 16 amino acids. V was trimmed by 1 base and J by 5 bases, leaving 18 bases between them. CDR3 in DNA: TGTGCCATCAGTGAGTTCGGGGACACCCGTCGCCACGAGCAGTACTTC. It encodes CAISEFGDTRRHEQYF.

This clonotype was seen ten or more times. The CDR3 is CASSIRTGHSGNTIYF. CDR3 in DNA: TGTGCCAGCAGTATCCGGACAGGGCACTCTGGAAACACCATATATTTT. This rearrangement joins TRBV6-1 to TRBJ1-3, with TRBD1 identical over 8 bases. The CDR3 contains 16 residues. Germline trimming cut 5 bases from V and 0 bases from J; bases unmatched to any gene: 6. Germline CDR1 is MNHNS and CDR2 is SASEGT.

This clonotype was observed many times. The chain uses TRBV6-2 or TRBV6-3 and TRBJ2-7; D might be TRBD1 (6 bases). The ends were cut back, 3 bases at V and 2 bases at J, with 11 bases in the middle. This CDR3 is built from 14 residues. Germline assignment: CDR1 MNHEY and CDR2 SVGEGT. CDR3 in amino acids: CASSYGTKTYEQYF. CDR3 DNA sequence: TGTGCCAGCAGTTATGGGACAAAAACCTACGAGCAGTACTTC.

This clonotype was found many times. The chain carries TRBV4-1 and TRBJ1-2, with D uncertain. This CDR3 comprises 14 residues. Germline CDR1 reads MGHRA; CDR2 reads YSYEKL. V was clipped by 3 bases and J by 7 bases, with 15 bases between them. CDR3 sequence reads: CASSHVLSAGGYTF. The CDR3 coding sequence is TGCGCCAGCAGCCACGTTCTTAGCGCGGGTGGCTACACCTTC.

This clonotype was observed many times. J is TRBJ2-5 and V is TRBV20-1; 8 bases are a match to TRBD2. The CDR3 is 12 amino acids. V dropped 3 bases and J dropped 4; count of bases not matched to a gene: 1. Germline CDR1 and CDR2: DFQATT and SNEGSKA (reference sequence). As DNA, the CDR3 is TGCAGTGCTAGCGGGGGGGCAGAGACCCAGTACTTC. Translating it yields CSASGGAETQYF.

In this sample, this clonotype turned up many times. V gene TRBV9 combines with J gene TRBJ2-5; the D gene is possibly TRBD2 (7 bases). This CDR3 contains 15 residues. Trimming pared 0 bases from V and 3 bases from J, leaving 12 bases between. Looked up from germline, CDR1 is SGDLS and CDR2 is YYNGEE. CDR3 DNA sequence: TGTGCCAGCAGCGTAGGGGGGGGCACCAAAGAGACCCAGTACTTC. This encodes CASSVGGGTKETQYF.

This clonotype was counted at least ten times. The chain employs TRBV6-2 or TRBV6-3 and TRBJ1-1, with a possible D match to TRBD1 (5 bases). V was shortened by 6 bases and J by 3 bases, with 11 bases between the two germline ends. Per germline, CDR1 MNHEY and CDR2 SVGEGT. CDR3 size: 13 residues. DNA of the CDR3: TGTGCCAGCAGCCCCAGGGCTCACACTGAAGCTTTCTTT. This codes for CASSPRAHTEAFF.

Points on this clonotype: A much larger clonotype is one base distant, so this may be a read error. The chain recombines TRBV25-1 with TRBJ1-1; 7 bases fit TRBD1. Germline V CDR1 and CDR2: MGHDK, SYGVNS. The CDR3 spans 15 residues. The CDR3 loop reads CASSEGRGRNTEACF. In DNA, the CDR3 is TGTGCCAGCAGTGAAGGCAGGGGGAGGAACACTGAAGCTTGCTTT.

The table lists this clonotype with many counts. The chain carries TRBV6-2 or TRBV6-3 and TRBJ2-7; no definite D call. Looked up from germline, CDR1 is MNHEY and CDR2 is SVGEGT. Trimming removed 5 bases at V and 0 bases at J, with 5 bases between. This CDR3 has 12 residues. The CDR3 coding sequence is TGTGCCAGCAGTGCGAGCTCCTACGAGCAGTACTTC. Protein sequence: CASSASSYEQYF.

This clonotype was seen many times. At one of its ends the junction is not consistent with the germline gene, which may arise from a read error. The J gene is TRBJ2-7, the V gene TRBV11-2, with 7 bases aligning to TRBD1. The germline CDR1 and CDR2 sequences are SGHAT and FQNNGV. The CDR3 loop spans 14 amino acids. CDR3 DNA: TGTGTCAGCAGCTTAGGGACAGCTAACTACGAGCAGTACTTC. Its translation is CVSSLGTANYEQYF.

The genes are TRBV14 and TRBJ2-7, with D unresolved. Germline V gene sequence: CDR1 SGHDN, CDR2 FVKESK. CDR3 length: 13 residues. Trimming took 4 bases from V and 6 from J, leaving 13 bases between them. CDR3: CASSLFEGLEQYF. The CDR3 DNA sequence: TGTGCCAGCAGCCTATTTGAAGGGCTCGAGCAGTACTTC.